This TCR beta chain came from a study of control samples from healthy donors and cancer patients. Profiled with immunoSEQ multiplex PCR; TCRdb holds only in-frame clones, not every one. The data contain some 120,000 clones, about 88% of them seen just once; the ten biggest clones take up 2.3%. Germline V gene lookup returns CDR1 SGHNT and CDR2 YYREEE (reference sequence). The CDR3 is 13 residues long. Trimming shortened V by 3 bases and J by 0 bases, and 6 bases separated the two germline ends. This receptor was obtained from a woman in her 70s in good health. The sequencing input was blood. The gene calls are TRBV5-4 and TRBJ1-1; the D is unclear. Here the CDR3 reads CASSSRMNTEAFF. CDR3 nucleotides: TGTGCCAGCAGCTCTAGGATGAACACTGAAGCTTTCTTT.